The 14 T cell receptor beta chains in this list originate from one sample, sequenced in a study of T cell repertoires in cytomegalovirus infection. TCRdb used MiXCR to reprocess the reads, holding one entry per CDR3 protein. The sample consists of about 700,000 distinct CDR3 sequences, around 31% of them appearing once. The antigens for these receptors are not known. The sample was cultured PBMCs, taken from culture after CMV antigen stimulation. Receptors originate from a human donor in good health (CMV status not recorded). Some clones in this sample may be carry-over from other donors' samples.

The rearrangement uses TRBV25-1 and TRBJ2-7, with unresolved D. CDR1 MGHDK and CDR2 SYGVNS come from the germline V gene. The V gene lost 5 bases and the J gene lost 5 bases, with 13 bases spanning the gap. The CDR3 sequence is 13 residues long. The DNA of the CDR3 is TGTGCCAGCAGTCGCTTCTTCGCGGACGAGCAGTACTTC. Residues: CASSRFFADEQYF.

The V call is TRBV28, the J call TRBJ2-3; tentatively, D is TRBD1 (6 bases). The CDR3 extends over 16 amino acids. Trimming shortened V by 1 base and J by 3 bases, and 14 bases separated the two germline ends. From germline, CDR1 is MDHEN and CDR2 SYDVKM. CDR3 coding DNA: TGTGCCAGCAGTTTATCTTGGGGGCGTGGGACAGATACGCAGTATTTT. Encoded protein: CASSLSWGRGTDTQYF.

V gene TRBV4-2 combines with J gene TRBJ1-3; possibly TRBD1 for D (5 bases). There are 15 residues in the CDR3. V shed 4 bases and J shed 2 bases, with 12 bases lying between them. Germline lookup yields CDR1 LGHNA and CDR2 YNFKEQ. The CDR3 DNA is TGTGCCAGCAGCCGGGATGGGACGCCTGGAAACACCATATATTTT. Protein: CASSRDGTPGNTIYF.

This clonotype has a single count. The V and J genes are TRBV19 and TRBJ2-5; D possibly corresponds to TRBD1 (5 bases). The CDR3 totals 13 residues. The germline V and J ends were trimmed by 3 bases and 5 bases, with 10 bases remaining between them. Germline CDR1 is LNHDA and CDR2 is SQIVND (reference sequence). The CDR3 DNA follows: TGTGCCAGTAGTATGATGGGGCGTGAGACCCAGTACTTC. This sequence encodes CASSMMGRETQYF. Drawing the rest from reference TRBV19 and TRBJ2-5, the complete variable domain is DGGITQSPKYLFRKEGQNVTLSCEQNLNHDAMYWYRQDPGQGLRLIYYSQIVNDFQKGDIAEGYSVSREKKESFPLTVTSAQKNPTAFYLCASSMMGRETQYFGPGTRLLVL.

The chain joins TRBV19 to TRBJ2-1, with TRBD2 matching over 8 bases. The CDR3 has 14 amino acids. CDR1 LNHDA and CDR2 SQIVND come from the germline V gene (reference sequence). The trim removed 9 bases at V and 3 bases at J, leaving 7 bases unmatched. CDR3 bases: TGTGCCAGCCTCGGGGGGGGATACTACAATGAGCAGTTCTTC. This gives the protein CASLGGGYYNEQFF. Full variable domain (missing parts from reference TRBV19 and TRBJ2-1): DGGITQSPKYLFRKEGQNVTLSCEQNLNHDAMYWYRQDPGQGLRLIYYSQIVNDFQKGDIAEGYSVSREKKESFPLTVTSAQKNPTAFYLCASLGGGYYNEQFFGPGTRLTVL.

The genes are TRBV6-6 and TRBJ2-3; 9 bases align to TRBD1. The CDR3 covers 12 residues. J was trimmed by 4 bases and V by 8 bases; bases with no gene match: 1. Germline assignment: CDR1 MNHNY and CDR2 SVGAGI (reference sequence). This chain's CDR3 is CASGQGSDTQYF. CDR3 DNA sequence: TGTGCCAGCGGACAGGGGTCAGATACGCAGTATTTT.

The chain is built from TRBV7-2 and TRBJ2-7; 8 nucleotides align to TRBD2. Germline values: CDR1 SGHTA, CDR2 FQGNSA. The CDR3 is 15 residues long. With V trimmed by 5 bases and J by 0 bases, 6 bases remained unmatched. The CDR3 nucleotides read TGTGCCAGCAGCAAGACTAGCGCCCTCTCCTACGAGCAGTACTTC. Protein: CASSKTSALSYEQYF.

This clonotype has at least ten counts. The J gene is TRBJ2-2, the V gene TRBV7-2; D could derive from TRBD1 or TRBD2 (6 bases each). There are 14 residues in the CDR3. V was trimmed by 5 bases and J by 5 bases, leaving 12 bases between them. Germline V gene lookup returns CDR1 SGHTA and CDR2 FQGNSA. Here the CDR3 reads CASSATRGTGELFF. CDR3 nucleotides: TGTGCCAGCAGCGCGACTAGGGGGACCGGGGAGCTGTTTTTT.

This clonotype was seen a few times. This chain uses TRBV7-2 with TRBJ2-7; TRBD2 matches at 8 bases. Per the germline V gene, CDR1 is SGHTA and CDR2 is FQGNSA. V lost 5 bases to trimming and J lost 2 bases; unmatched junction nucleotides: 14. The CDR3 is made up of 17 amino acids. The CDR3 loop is CASSLTTRGDPPYEQYF. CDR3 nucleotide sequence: TGTGCCAGCAGCCTAACTACGCGGGGGGACCCTCCCTACGAGCAGTACTTC.

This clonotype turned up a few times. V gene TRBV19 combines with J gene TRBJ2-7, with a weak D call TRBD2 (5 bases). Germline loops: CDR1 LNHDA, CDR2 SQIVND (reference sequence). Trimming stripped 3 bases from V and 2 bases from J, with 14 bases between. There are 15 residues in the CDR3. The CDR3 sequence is CASSISISATYEQYF. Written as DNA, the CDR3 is TGTGCCAGTAGTATCTCGATTAGCGCGACCTACGAGCAGTACTTC.

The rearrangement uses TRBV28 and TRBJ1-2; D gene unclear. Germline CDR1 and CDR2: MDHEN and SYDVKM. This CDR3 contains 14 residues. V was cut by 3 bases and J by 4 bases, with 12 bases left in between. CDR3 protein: CASSLVVGSYGYTF. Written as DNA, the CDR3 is TGTGCCAGCAGTTTGGTGGTGGGGTCCTATGGCTACACCTTC.

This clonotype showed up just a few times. This CDR3 reads CSARGREVEQYF. Here the CDR3 DNA reads TGCAGTGCTAGGGGGCGGGAGGTCGAGCAGTACTTC. The chain carries TRBV20-1 and TRBJ2-7; 8 nucleotides agree with TRBD2. This CDR3 spans 12 amino acids. Trimming cost V 3 bases and J 6 bases; bases outside gene matches: 4. Germline CDR1 reads DFQATT; CDR2 reads SNEGSKA (reference sequence).

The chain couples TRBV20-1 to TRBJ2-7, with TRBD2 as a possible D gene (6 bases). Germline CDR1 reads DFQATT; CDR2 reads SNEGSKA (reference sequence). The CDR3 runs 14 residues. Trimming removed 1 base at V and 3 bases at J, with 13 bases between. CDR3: CSARGASEHYEQYF. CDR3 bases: TGCAGTGCTAGAGGGGCTAGCGAGCACTACGAGCAGTACTTC.

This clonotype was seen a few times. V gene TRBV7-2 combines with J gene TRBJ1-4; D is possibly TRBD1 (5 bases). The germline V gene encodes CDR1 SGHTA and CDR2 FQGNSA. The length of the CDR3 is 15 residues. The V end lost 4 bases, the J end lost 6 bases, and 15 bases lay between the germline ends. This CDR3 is CASSSQAGGDEKLFF. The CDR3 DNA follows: TGTGCCAGCAGCTCGCAGGCGGGGGGGGATGAAAAACTGTTTTTT.